This T cell receptor beta chain was retrieved from a study of blood T cell repertoires in COVID-19. The germline V gene has CDR1 SEHNR and CDR2 FQNEAQ (reference sequence). The CDR3 contains 11 residues. Germline trimming cut 10 bases from V and 10 bases from J; bases unmatched to any gene: 7. Authors' methods: Estimation of nucleated cell counts relied on the amplification of reference gene primers. Libraries were prepared by immunoSEQ multiplex PCR; TCRdb keeps only in-frame clonotypes and omits some of them. V and J calls plus clone size are reproduced from that table; the DNA served to infer D and trimming. The sample records about 39,000 clones, approximately 94% being singletons.

The sequence was collected from a human donor with active COVID-19. The donor label of this sample is uncertain. Sequencing used peripheral blood. The chain employs TRBV7-9 and TRBJ1-1; 9 bases agree with TRBD1. The CDR3 DNA sequence: TGTGCCACAACACAGGGGGCAGGAGCTTTCTTT. It yields the protein CATTQGAGAFF.